This T cell receptor beta chain stems from a study of shared clonotypes between healthy human individuals. Study summary: Aged between 18 and 49, the donors were a couple of women and three men. Whole-study results and caveats: A generally larger estimated richness was seen in naive subsets than in memory subsets.

V was cut by 2 bases and J by 5 bases, with 20 bases left in between. Germline V gives CDR1 SGHRS, CDR2 YFSETQ. CDR3 size: 16 residues. As for this clone: The antigen is not known.

Sequencing was performed with immunoSEQ multiplex PCR; in TCRdb, only in-frame clones are kept and a portion is missing. The table has about 680,000 clones, approximately 75% seen once; the top ten hold less than 2%. The sequenced material came from memory CD4+ T cells sorted from blood. Subset: CD45RA-negative fraction. This sequence joins TRBV5-1 and TRBJ2-7; tentative D call: TRBD1 (6 bases). The receptor was isolated from a woman aged 25 to 45 in good health. CDR3 nucleotides: TGCGCCAGCAGCTTAGCTACTGGGACGTACAGGGACGAGCAGTACTTC. As protein: CASSLATGTYRDEQYF.